Listed here are 22 T cell receptor beta chains from one sample, sequenced in a study of OX40 agonist ivuxolimab in advanced cancers. Here immunoSEQ multiplex PCR was the method, and the copy in TCRdb shows in-frame clones only, minus some. The sample consists of 72,000 or so clones, approximately 89% of them appearing once. The input for sequencing was CD4+ or CD8+ T cells sorted from blood, taken in a trial of the OX40 agonist ivuxolimab. These receptors were taken from an adult with an advanced solid tumor such as melanoma, head and neck, liver or kidney cancer.

The chain recombines TRBV7-9 with TRBJ1-5; no definite D call. CDR1 is SEHNR and CDR2 is FQNEAQ in the germline V gene (reference sequence). The V end was cut by 3 bases, the J end by 5 bases, with 8 bases between. The CDR3 has 13 amino acids. DNA for the CDR3: TGTGCCAGCAGCTTCACGGCCGATCAGCCCCAGCATTTT. It translates to CASSFTADQPQHF. Combining the CDR3 with reference TRBV7-9 and TRBJ1-5 gives the whole variable domain DTGVSQNPRHKITKRGQNVTFRCDPISEHNRLYWYRQTLGQGPEFLTYFQNEAQLEKSRLLSDRFSAERPKGSFSTLEIQRTEQGDSAMYLCASSFTADQPQHFGDGTRLSIL.

This clone was recorded only once. CDR3 sequence: CASSLLVNSEGNEQFF. DNA for the CDR3: TGTGCCAGCAGCTTATTAGTCAACAGCGAAGGAAATGAGCAGTTCTTC. J is TRBJ2-1 and V is TRBV11-2, with D uncertain. V was clipped by 2 bases and J by 7 bases, with 18 bases between them. Germline CDR1 is SGHAT and CDR2 is FQNNGV. The CDR3 has 16 residues.

Details on this clone: The identical CDR3 is also encoded by other nucleotide sequences in the sample. This chain uses TRBV18 with TRBJ2-3, with D uncertain. Germline-derived CDR1 and CDR2 are KGHSH and LQKENI. This CDR3 spans 13 amino acids. The V and J ends lost 6 bases and 0 bases respectively, with 7 bases between them. CDR3 residues: CASSPPSTDTQYF. The CDR3 region has the DNA TGTGCCAGCTCCCCTCCTAGCACAGATACGCAGTATTTT.

This clone was observed a few times. V is TRBV28 and J is TRBJ1-5; 10 bases map to TRBD1. Germline CDR1 reads MDHEN; CDR2 reads SYDVKM. The CDR3 is made up of 17 amino acids. Losses at the gene ends were 4 bases for V and 10 bases for J; bases not matched to a gene: 16. The CDR3 reads CASSSEGFRDRGLPQHF. CDR3 DNA: TGTGCCAGCAGTTCAGAAGGATTTCGGGACAGGGGTTTACCCCAGCATTTT.

The chain uses TRBV27 and TRBJ2-3, with TRBD2 identical over 7 bases. Germline V lookup: CDR1 MNHEY, CDR2 SMNVEV (reference sequence). This CDR3 is built from 16 residues. V shed 2 bases, J shed 0 bases, and the junction held 5 bases outside the gene matches. This CDR3 is CASSLSLAVSTDTQYF. CDR3 in DNA: TGTGCCAGCAGTTTAAGTCTAGCGGTTAGCACAGATACGCAGTATTTT.

The rearrangement links TRBV18 to TRBJ2-7, with a possible D match to TRBD1 (5 bases). Trimming took 2 bases from V and 3 from J, leaving 8 bases between them. CDR1 is KGHSH, CDR2 LQKENI, per germline. The CDR3 is 13 residues long. Written as DNA, the CDR3 is TGTGCCAGCTCACCAGGGGCATACTACGAGCAGTACTTC. Its protein is CASSPGAYYEQYF.

The V gene is TRBV20-1, the J gene TRBJ2-3; no reliable D call. CDR1 is DFQATT, CDR2 SNEGSKA, per germline (reference sequence). V was cut by 5 bases and J by 7 bases, with 10 bases left in between. The CDR3 is 11 amino acids. The DNA of the CDR3 is TGCAGTGCTCCCAGTGGAAATACGCAGTATTTT. Amino acid sequence: CSAPSGNTQYF.

The chain has TRBV14 and TRBJ2-1, with 14 bases identical to TRBD2. Trimming took 3 bases from V and 2 from J; bases not matched to a gene: 12. Germline lookup yields CDR1 SGHDN and CDR2 FVKESK. The CDR3 is made up of 20 amino acids. The CDR3 here is CASSHWVGLAGVVTYNEQFF. Here the CDR3 DNA reads TGTGCCAGCAGCCACTGGGTGGGACTAGCGGGAGTTGTAACCTACAATGAGCAGTTCTTC.

The chain joins TRBV28 to TRBJ2-1; D remains ambiguous. V gave up 10 bases and J gave up 6 bases, with 13 bases separating them. Germline V lookup: CDR1 MDHEN, CDR2 SYDVKM. The CDR3 consists of 12 residues. The CDR3 DNA reads TGTGCCAACGGGCCCCCAGGCAATGAGCAGTTCTTC. Residues: CANGPPGNEQFF.

V gene TRBV9 combines with J gene TRBJ2-3; D uncertain. The length of the CDR3 is 14 residues. Germline assignment: CDR1 SGDLS and CDR2 YYNGEE. V lost 0 bases and J lost 2, with 7 bases in between. CDR3 in amino acids: CASSVVPNTDTQYF. The DNA for the CDR3 is TGTGCCAGCAGCGTAGTTCCGAACACAGATACGCAGTATTTT.

The genes are TRBV11-2 and TRBJ2-7; maybe TRBD1 (6 bases). V shed 4 bases and J shed 3 bases, with 16 bases lying between them. CDR3 size: 15 residues. The germline CDR1 and CDR2 sequences are SGHAT and FQNNGV. CDR3 nucleotide sequence: TGTGCCAGCAGCTCCAGGGGAGAGATGGGCTACGAGCAGTACTTC. Encoded protein: CASSSRGEMGYEQYF.

The DNA for the CDR3 is TGCAGCGTTGAGAAGGGTCCAGATACGCAGTATTTT. Amino acids: CSVEKGPDTQYF. The chain uses TRBV29-1 and TRBJ2-3; no clear D. Germline lookup yields CDR1 SQVTM and CDR2 ANQGSEA. Trimming cost V 3 bases and J 4 bases, with 8 bases left between them. The CDR3 totals 12 residues.

This clone was seen more than once but under ten times. The rearrangement uses TRBV21-1 and TRBJ2-7; the D call TRBD1 from the table was never checked on the DNA. TRBV21-1 counts as a pseudogene. The CDR3 covers 17 residues. CDR3 DNA: TGTGCCAGCAGCAAAGGAGGGGAAAAAACCAGGGGCTACGAGCAGTACTTC. As protein: CASSKGGEKTRGYEQYF.

The chain employs TRBV19 and TRBJ2-1; 11 bases match TRBD2. The V and J ends lost 4 bases and 2 bases, in that order; junction bases with no gene match: 13. The CDR3 sequence is 19 residues long. CDR1 is LNHDA, CDR2 SQIVND, per germline (reference sequence). CDR3 protein: CASSKTGTSGPRAYNEQFF. CDR3 DNA: TGTGCCAGTAGTAAAACCGGGACTAGCGGCCCTAGGGCCTACAATGAGCAGTTCTTC.

Of note for this clone: Germline and junction disagree at one end, which may indicate a read error. The V gene is TRBV5-8, the J gene TRBJ2-7; possible D gene TRBD2, 5 bases. Germline lookup yields CDR1 SGHTS and CDR2 YDEGEE. The CDR3 length is 13 residues. The CDR3 protein is CASSTTTNYGQYF. In DNA, the CDR3 is TGTGCCAGCAGCACGACTACCAATTACGGGCAGTACTTC.

The rearrangement joins TRBV6-6 to TRBJ1-1; D gene unclear. This CDR3 has 15 residues. Germline CDR1 MNHNY, CDR2 SVGAGI (reference sequence). The germline V and J ends were trimmed by 2 bases and 1 base, with 11 bases remaining between them. The chain's CDR3 is CASSYAGGPNTEAFF. Here the CDR3 DNA reads TGTGCCAGCAGTTACGCAGGAGGACCGAACACTGAAGCTTTCTTT.

V is TRBV4-1 and J is TRBJ2-7; D call uncertain. The CDR3 runs to 15 residues. Germline CDR1 is MGHRA and CDR2 is YSYEKL. Deletions cut 2 bases from V and 7 bases from J, with 18 bases between. For the CDR3, the DNA is TGCGCCAGCAGCCAAACTCCGTGGACCGATACGGAGCAGTACTTC. Its translation is CASSQTPWTDTEQYF.

This sequence joins TRBV5-6 and TRBJ2-1; 7 bases align to TRBD1. Germline assignment: CDR1 SGHDT and CDR2 YYEEEE. V lost 3 bases, J lost 7 bases, and 7 bases stayed unmatched. CDR3 length: 14 residues. The chain's CDR3 is CASSSQGGVNEQFF. DNA of the CDR3: TGTGCCAGCAGCTCACAAGGGGGCGTTAATGAGCAGTTCTTC.

The genes are TRBV19 and TRBJ1-2; D is undetermined. The CDR3 spans 13 residues. Germline V gives CDR1 LNHDA, CDR2 SQIVND (reference sequence). V lost 4 bases, J lost 6 bases, and 12 bases lay in between. The CDR3 sequence is CASSRLGGDGYTF. CDR3 bases: TGTGCCAGTAGTAGACTGGGAGGAGATGGCTACACCTTC.

The chain is built from TRBV11-2 and TRBJ1-2, with D possibly matching TRBD1 (5 bases). The CDR3 spans 13 residues. V dropped 5 bases and J dropped 4 bases, with 11 bases sitting between them. In germline, CDR1 is SGHAT, CDR2 FQNNGV. The CDR3 reads CASSPGQGYGYTF. In nucleotides, the CDR3 is TGTGCCAGCAGCCCTGGACAAGGCTATGGCTACACCTTC.

The gene calls are TRBV11-3 and TRBJ1-2, with D maybe TRBD1 (6 bases). CDR3 length: 13 amino acids. V shed 8 bases and J shed 6 bases, with 16 bases lying between them. Looked up from germline, CDR1 is SGHNT and CDR2 is YENEEA. CDR3 coding DNA: TGTGCCAGCGCGCTACAGGGTACGGATGGCTACACCTTC. Amino acid sequence: CASALQGTDGYTF.

The CDR3 DNA reads TGCGCCAGCAGCTCTACAGGGGGCGCGGGAAACACCATATATTTT. This gives the protein CASSSTGGAGNTIYF. This sequence joins TRBV5-1 and TRBJ1-3; TRBD1 matches at 9 bases. Per the germline V gene, CDR1 is SGHRS and CDR2 is YFSETQ. The CDR3 sequence is 15 residues long. V lost 3 bases to trimming and J lost 4 bases; unmatched junction nucleotides: 5.